This TCR beta chain is drawn from a study of control samples from healthy donors and cancer patients. Here immunoSEQ multiplex PCR was the method, and the copy in TCRdb shows in-frame clones only, minus some. The sample shows about 75,000 clones, roughly 92% of them seen only once. CDR3 length: 16 amino acids. Germline V gene sequence: CDR1 SGHAT, CDR2 FQNNGV. The V segment lost 5 bases and the J segment 7 bases; nucleotides outside the gene matches: 10. The chain combines TRBV11-2 with TRBJ2-2; the match to TRBD2 covers 10 bases. What was sequenced was blood. The TCR comes from a woman aged 40 to 49 in good health. The CDR3 DNA sequence: TGTGCCAGCAGCCTCTTAGCGGGAGGAATGGGCGGGGAGCTGTTTTTT. Translating gives CASSLLAGGMGGELFF.